Included here is one TCR beta chain sequence, with context. Repertoires were generated with immunoSEQ multiplex PCR, while TCRdb's copy carries only in-frame clones and drops some. The sample lists about 180,000 clones, around 85% occurring once. The sample belongs to a study of blood T cell repertoires in COVID-19. Study at large: Researchers got acute and convalescent COVID-19 samples from the United States, Italy and Spain. T cells, B-cell-depleted T cells, or PBMCs supplied cDNA or gDNA.

Germline CDR1 and CDR2: KGHDR and SFDVKD. After removal of 4 bases from V and 2 bases from J, the junction contained 7 bases not matched to a gene. The CDR3 length is 17 residues. The sample consisted of peripheral blood. The genes are TRBV24-1 and TRBJ2-3, with TRBD2 matching over 11 bases. The clonotype originates from a man between 60 and 70 years old with acute or convalescent COVID-19. The CDR3 spells CATSDLSTSGTTDTQYF. DNA for the CDR3: TGTGCCACCAGTGACCTATCGACTAGCGGGACCACAGATACGCAGTATTTT.